A selection of T cell receptor beta chains follows, all from one sample in a study of T cells in Graves' hyperthyroidism and ophthalmopathy. TCRdb ran MiXCR on the multiplex PCR reads and lists one entry per CDR3 protein. The table shows some 24,000 distinct CDR3 sequences, with around 47% occurring only once. The specimen sequenced was blood. The receptor source for this set is a woman in her thirties or forties with Graves' hyperthyroidism that later progressed to Graves' ophthalmopathy. Both conserved end residues are part of each CDR3. Fields, in order: V gene, clone size, J gene, D gene, CDR3 protein, CDR3 DNA. A D gene is named only where the DNA matches it firmly. A clone size is listed for some rows: how often the clone was seen (once, few, many), or a class if it is expanded.

V: TRBV13; size: many; J: TRBJ2-4; D: TRBD2; CDR3: CASSFLADKNIQYF; DNA: TGTGCCAGCAGCTTCCTAGCGGACAAGAACATTCAGTACTTC
V: TRBV6-1; size: many; J: TRBJ2-2; D: TRBD1; CDR3: CASRPQGAVTGELFF; DNA: TGTGCCAGCAGACCACAGGGGGCCGTCACCGGGGAGCTGTTTTTT
V: TRBV5-8; size: many; J: TRBJ2-5; D: TRBD1; CDR3: CASSLRQGRSETQYF; DNA: TGTGCCAGCAGCTTGCGACAGGGTCGTTCAGAGACCCAGTACTTC
V: TRBV5-1; size: -; J: TRBJ2-3; D: -; CDR3: CASSLEGGTDTQYF; DNA: TGCGCCAGCAGCTTGGAGGGGGGCACAGATACGCAGTATTTT
V: TRBV10-2; size: -; J: TRBJ1-2; D: TRBD1; CDR3: CASSEGTGIPNTF; DNA: TGCGCCAGCAGTGAGGGGACAGGGATCCCTAACACCTTC
V: TRBV10-3; size: once; J: TRBJ2-1; D: -; CDR3: CAISVGAYNGQFF; DNA: TGTGCCATCAGTGTAGGAGCCTACAATGGGCAGTTCTTC
V: TRBV5-4; size: -; J: TRBJ2-7; D: TRBD2; CDR3: CASSLAGGIYEQYF; DNA: TGTGCCAGCAGCTTAGCGGGAGGAATCTACGAGCAGTACTTC
V: TRBV20-1; size: -; J: TRBJ1-5; D: -; CDR3: CSANTGNQPQRF; DNA: TGCAGCGCCAATACAGGGAATCAGCCCCAGCGTTTT
V: TRBV7-9; size: many; J: TRBJ2-5; D: TRBD2; CDR3: CASSFFSGSDRSETQYF; DNA: TGTGCCAGCAGCTTTTTTAGCGGGAGCGATCGGTCGGAGACCCAGTACTTC
V: TRBV5-5; size: many; J: TRBJ1-3; D: TRBD1; CDR3: CASSFTGAGSGNTIYF; DNA: TGTGCCAGCAGCTTCACAGGGGCCGGCTCTGGAAACACCATATATTTT
V: TRBV7-2; size: -; J: TRBJ2-1; D: -; CDR3: CASSPRLGSYNEQFF; DNA: TGTGCCAGCAGCCCCAGACTAGGGTCCTACAATGAGCAGTTCTTC
V: TRBV24-1; size: once; J: TRBJ1-2; D: -; CDR3: CATSDSAAGGYTF; DNA: TGTGCCACCAGTGACTCCGCCGCCGGCGGCTACACCTTC
V: TRBV7-6; size: few; J: TRBJ2-7; D: TRBD1; CDR3: CASSGTAYEQYF; DNA: TGTGCCAGCAGCGGGACAGCTTACGAGCAGTACTTC
V: TRBV10-2; size: few; J: TRBJ1-1; D: -; CDR3: CASSDDSLEAFF; DNA: TGCGCCAGCAGTGACGACTCCCTTGAGGCTTTCTTT
V: TRBV11-2; size: -; J: TRBJ2-3; D: -; CDR3: CAGSRPEDTQYF; DNA: TGTGCCGGCAGCCGGCCGGAAGATACGCAGTATTTT
V: TRBV20-1; size: -; J: TRBJ2-1; D: TRBD2; CDR3: CSARSRTSGIYNEQFF; DNA: TGCAGTGCTAGATCTCGGACTAGCGGGATCTACAATGAGCAGTTCTTC
V: TRBV6-1; size: -; J: TRBJ1-5; D: -; CDR3: CASSDGEF; DNA: TGTGCCAGCAGTGACGGGGAGTTT
V: TRBV4-2; size: many; J: TRBJ1-1; D: -; CDR3: CASSLLDLNTEAFF; DNA: TGTGCCAGCAGCCTTTTAGATCTAAACACTGAAGCTTTCTTT
V: TRBV6-7; size: many; J: TRBJ2-7; D: -; CDR3: CASSRDREGGYEQYF; DNA: TGTGCCAGCAGCCGCGACAGGGAAGGGGGGTACGAGCAGTACTTC
V: TRBV12-3/TRBV12-4; size: -; J: TRBJ1-2; D: -; CDR3: CASSLGTEYTF; DNA: TGTGCCAGCAGTTTAGGGACAGAATACACCTTC
V: TRBV7-2; size: -; J: TRBJ2-5; D: TRBD2; CDR3: CASSTLQTGGRETQYF; DNA: TGTGCCAGCAGCACCCTCCAGACTGGCGGGAGGGAGACCCAGTACTTC
V: TRBV24-1; size: -; J: TRBJ2-3; D: TRBD2; CDR3: CASPSGRADTQYF; DNA: TGTGCCAGCCCTAGCGGGAGGGCAGATACGCAGTATTTT
V: TRBV28; size: -; J: TRBJ2-1; D: -; CDR3: CASTLGAGREQLF; DNA: TGTGCCAGCACCCTGGGAGCTGGGCGCGAGCAGCTCTTC
V: TRBV24-1; size: -; J: TRBJ2-5; D: TRBD1; CDR3: CATSDTGQGYRETQYF; DNA: TGTGCCACCAGTGATACCGGACAGGGGTACAGAGAGACCCAGTACTTC
V: TRBV2; size: medium-sized; J: TRBJ2-1; D: TRBD2; CDR3: CALYRREGLNEQFF; DNA: TGTGCCCTCTATAGGCGGGAGGGCTTGAATGAGCAGTTCTTC
V: TRBV5-4; size: -; J: TRBJ2-1; D: -; CDR3: CASSWTLDNEQFF; DNA: TGTGCCAGCAGCTGGACCCTGGACAATGAGCAGTTCTTC
V: TRBV7-9; size: -; J: TRBJ2-7; D: TRBD2; CDR3: CASGTSGKGNEQYF; DNA: TGTGCCAGCGGCACTAGCGGGAAGGGAAACGAGCAGTACTTC
V: TRBV2; size: -; J: TRBJ1-2; D: -; CDR3: CASATGTSKGYTF; DNA: TGTGCCAGTGCCACCGGGACTTCCAAGGGCTACACCTTC
V: TRBV4-2; size: once; J: TRBJ2-7; D: TRBD2; CDR3: CASSQVGREGLDEQYF; DNA: TGTGCCAGCAGCCAAGTTGGGCGGGAGGGCCTCGACGAGCAGTACTTC